In this sample, the clone carrying this T cell receptor beta chain turned up a few times. Its antigen remains unidentified. These data come from a study of T cells in Graves' hyperthyroidism and ophthalmopathy. Study-level background: The initial diagnosis was the point when peripheral blood was collected, ahead of any treatment. Study-wide points: Also found in blood were most expanded thyroid clonotypes above 0.001.

Amplified TCR beta CDR3 regions derived from RNA transcripts. The study used the HTBI primer set for a first-round RT-PCR of the TCR CDR3. Each CDR3 protein gets one entry after TCRdb re-called the multiplex PCR reads with MiXCR. The sample consists of 380,000 or so distinct CDR3 sequences, around an eighth of them appearing once. Reasons for excluding patients were uncontrolled infection, other autoimmune disease, pregnancy or lactation. PBMCs stemmed from 10 ml fresh peripheral blood. The CDR3 is made up of 15 amino acids. Germline CDR1 SGHRS, CDR2 YFSETQ. Between the trimmed V and J ends, which lost 0 bases and 7 bases, there was a span of 16 bases.

The sample consisted of blood. This clonotype was sampled from a man aged 25 to 45 with Graves' hyperthyroidism that later progressed to Graves' ophthalmopathy. This sequence joins TRBV5-1 and TRBJ1-2, with D uncertain. Here the CDR3 DNA reads TGCGCCAGCAGCTTGGGGGGTTCCTCCGCCGGTGGCTACACCTTC. Its translation: CASSLGGSSAGGYTF.